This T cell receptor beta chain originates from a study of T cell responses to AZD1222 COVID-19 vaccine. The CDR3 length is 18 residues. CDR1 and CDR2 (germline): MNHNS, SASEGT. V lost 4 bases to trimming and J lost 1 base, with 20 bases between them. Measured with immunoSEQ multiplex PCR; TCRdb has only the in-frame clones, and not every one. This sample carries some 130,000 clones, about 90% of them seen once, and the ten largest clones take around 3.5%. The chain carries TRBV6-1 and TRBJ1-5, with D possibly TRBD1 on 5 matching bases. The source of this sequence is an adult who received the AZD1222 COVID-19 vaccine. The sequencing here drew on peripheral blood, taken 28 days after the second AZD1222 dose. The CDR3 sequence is CASSGSGTSFGSNQPQHF. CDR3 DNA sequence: TGTGCCAGCAGTGGCTCCGGGACTTCCTTTGGGAGCAATCAGCCCCAGCATTTT.